The 27 T cell receptor beta chains in this list originate from one sample, sequenced in a study of shared clonotypes between healthy human individuals. The repertoire was sequenced with immunoSEQ multiplex PCR; TCRdb's copy has only in-frame clones and lacks some. The sample includes more than 2,000,000 clones, 85% to 95% seen only once; the top ten take 0.35% to 0.5%. Input material: naive CD4+ T cells from PBMCs. The subset was: CD45RA+ positively selected. The source is a man younger than 35 in good health. Some clones in this sample may be carry-over from other donors' samples.

V is TRBV4-1 and J is TRBJ1-1; no firm D call. Trimming stripped 4 bases from V and 1 base from J, with 13 bases between. Germline V gene sequence: CDR1 MGHRA, CDR2 YSYEKL. This CDR3 has 15 residues. The CDR3 sequence is CASSPILQRNTEAFF. DNA for the CDR3: TGCGCCAGCAGCCCTATCCTCCAGAGGAACACTGAAGCTTTCTTT.

The chain employs TRBV11-3 and TRBJ1-1; TRBD1 might be the D (6 bases). Germline V gives CDR1 SGHNT, CDR2 YENEEA. This CDR3 is 13 amino acids long. V was trimmed by 2 bases and J by 6 bases, leaving 10 bases between them. The CDR3 nucleotides are TGTGCCAGCAGCTTACTTAGGGGGGCTGAAGCTTTCTTT. This sequence encodes CASSLLRGAEAFF.

The V gene is TRBV6-1, the J gene TRBJ1-1; no reliable D call. The CDR3 is 14 amino acids. Between the trimmed V and J ends, which lost 7 bases and 4 bases, there was a span of 16 bases. Germline V lookup: CDR1 MNHNS, CDR2 SASEGT. The CDR3 spells CASTNELLSTEAFF. Written as DNA, the CDR3 is TGTGCCAGCACCAACGAGCTACTCAGCACTGAAGCTTTCTTT.

This chain uses TRBV6-1 with TRBJ2-7, with a tentative D call TRBD2 (5 bases). The CDR3 consists of 16 residues. Between the trimmed V and J ends, which lost 4 bases and 1 base, there was a span of 17 bases. Looked up from germline, CDR1 is MNHNS and CDR2 is SASEGT. CDR3 protein: CASSGLSTEGSYEQYF. CDR3 bases: TGTGCCAGCAGTGGGTTGAGTACAGAGGGATCCTACGAGCAGTACTTC.

The chain couples TRBV5-8 to TRBJ1-3; D gene unclear. V lost 2 bases to trimming and J lost 0 bases, with 9 bases between them. The CDR3 contains 15 residues. Germline V gene sequence: CDR1 SGHTS, CDR2 YDEGEE. Here the CDR3 DNA reads TGTGCCAGCAGCTTAGGCAGGCTCTCTGGAAACACCATATATTTT. Amino acids: CASSLGRLSGNTIYF.

Regarding this clone: Sequence at one end of the junction differs from germline and may be a read error. V usage is TRBV7-9 and J usage is TRBJ2-2, with 13 bases lining up with TRBD2. The length of the CDR3 is 18 residues. From germline, CDR1 is SEHNR and CDR2 FQNEAQ (reference sequence). CDR3 loop: CASSLVQTSGRTTWELFF. The CDR3 nucleotides read TGTGCCAGCAGCTTAGTCCAGACTAGCGGGAGGACCACCTGGGAGCTGTTTTTT.

This chain joins TRBV5-1 and TRBJ2-5, with a possible D match to TRBD1 (6 bases). The germline gives CDR1 SGHRS, CDR2 YFSETQ. This CDR3 is built from 15 residues. V was trimmed by 0 bases and J by 3 bases, leaving 12 bases between them. CDR3 sequence reads: CASSLGFRTEETQYF. CDR3 bases: TGCGCCAGCAGCTTGGGCTTCAGGACAGAAGAGACCCAGTACTTC.

V and J are TRBV28 and TRBJ2-7; maybe TRBD2 (6 bases). Trimming cost V 10 bases and J 3 bases, with 19 bases left between them. The CDR3 has 14 residues. Looked up from germline, CDR1 is MDHEN and CDR2 is SYDVKM. The CDR3 region is CATTRKRGVYEQYF. CDR3 in DNA: TGTGCCACTACAAGAAAACGCGGGGTCTACGAGCAGTACTTC.

Points on this clone: The sample contains more than one DNA sequence encoding this CDR3. This chain connects TRBV7-9 to TRBJ1-1; D possibly corresponds to TRBD1 (5 bases). Germline V gene sequence: CDR1 SEHNR, CDR2 FQNEAQ (reference sequence). V was shortened by 2 bases and J by 5 bases, with 9 bases between the two germline ends. CDR3 length equals 13 residues. CDR3 in amino acids: CASSLRGSTEAFF. The CDR3 nucleotides read TGTGCCAGCAGCTTAAGGGGATCGACTGAAGCTTTCTTT.

A single count supports this clone. The chain combines TRBV10-3 with TRBJ2-1, with 8 bases identical to TRBD2. After removal of 3 bases from V and 9 bases from J, the junction contained 13 bases not matched to a gene. From germline, CDR1 is ENHRY and CDR2 SYGVKD. The CDR3 is 16 residues long. The CDR3 bases are TGTGCCATCAGTGACCCCCTTATAGCCGCGGGGGGTGAGCAGTTCTTC. Translation gives CAISDPLIAAGGEQFF.

This chain links TRBV27 with TRBJ2-4; D unresolved. This CDR3 comprises 13 residues. Trimming removed 5 bases at V and 1 base at J, with 6 bases between. CDR1 is MNHEY, CDR2 SMNVEV, per germline (reference sequence). CDR3 loop: CASSIGAKNIQYF. The CDR3, as DNA: TGTGCCAGCAGTATTGGGGCCAAAAACATTCAGTACTTC.

This chain connects TRBV5-1 to TRBJ2-1, with D perhaps matching TRBD2 (5 bases). The CDR3 length is 14 residues. Looked up from germline, CDR1 is SGHRS and CDR2 is YFSETQ. V was cut by 0 bases and J by 7 bases, with 11 bases left in between. CDR3 amino acids: CASSLVGSSNEQFF. The CDR3 DNA is TGCGCCAGCAGCTTGGTTGGGAGCAGTAATGAGCAGTTCTTC. The complete variable domain, with remaining parts taken from reference TRBV5-1 and TRBJ2-1, reads KAGVTQTPRYLIKTRGQQVTLSCSPISGHRSVSWYQQTPGQGLQFLFEYFSETQRNKGNFPGRFSGRQFSNSRSEMNVSTLELGDSALYLCASSLVGSSNEQFFGPGTRLTVL.

The rearrangement uses TRBV29-1 and TRBJ1-2; D gene uncertain. The CDR3 is 12 amino acids. V was pared by 6 bases and J by 8 bases, with 16 bases between. Germline V CDR1 and CDR2: SQVTM, ANQGSEA. CDR3 amino acids: CSVPENPVGYTF. The CDR3 region has the DNA TGCAGCGTCCCGGAGAACCCGGTCGGCTACACCTTC.

This chain joins TRBV7-2 and TRBJ2-7, with 8 bases aligning to TRBD2. Trimming removed 6 bases from V and 0 bases from J; junction bases left unmatched: 7. The CDR3 length is 15 residues. Germline V lookup: CDR1 SGHTA, CDR2 FQGNSA. The CDR3 loop is CASRRAGAHSYEQYF. The DNA of the CDR3 is TGTGCCAGCAGGCGAGCGGGAGCCCACTCCTACGAGCAGTACTTC.

This chain uses TRBV19 with TRBJ1-3; D is possibly TRBD1 (5 bases). CDR3 length: 16 amino acids. Trimming removed 6 bases from V and 0 bases from J, with 15 bases in between. Per the germline V gene, CDR1 is LNHDA and CDR2 is SQIVND (reference sequence). The CDR3 here is CASRFDSLASGNTIYF. The CDR3 nucleotides read TGTGCCAGTAGATTCGACAGCCTCGCCTCTGGAAACACCATATATTTT.

The chain links TRBV30 to TRBJ2-3; D uncertain. This CDR3 has 13 amino acids. The germline gives CDR1 GTSNPN, CDR2 SVGIG (reference sequence). V was shortened by 2 bases and J by 1 base, with 7 bases between the two germline ends. The CDR3 nucleotides are TGTGCCTGGAGTTGGCAGGGCACAGATACGCAGTATTTT. Residues: CAWSWQGTDTQYF.

The chain recombines TRBV28 with TRBJ1-2; D is undetermined. Germline CDR1 and CDR2: MDHEN and SYDVKM. V dropped 5 bases and J dropped 7 bases, with 11 bases sitting between them. The CDR3 spans 12 residues. DNA of the CDR3: TGTGCCAGCAGTGAAAGGGCAGTTGGCTACACCTTC. Translated: CASSERAVGYTF.

As DNA, the CDR3 is TGCGCCAGCAGCAACGACCCCATGGCGACAGATACGCAGTATTTT. This gives the protein CASSNDPMATDTQYF. V gene TRBV5-1 combines with J gene TRBJ2-3; no definite D call. The CDR3 loop spans 15 amino acids. The germline V gene has CDR1 SGHRS and CDR2 YFSETQ. Trimming shortened V by 4 bases and J by 3 bases, and 15 bases separated the two germline ends.

This chain joins TRBV7-8 and TRBJ1-2; weak D call: TRBD1 (5 bases). Trimming removed 5 bases from V and 0 bases from J, with 10 bases in between. Looked up from germline, CDR1 is SGHVS and CDR2 is FQNEAQ. This CDR3 region has 14 residues. This chain's CDR3 is CASSKDSPNYGYTF. In DNA, the CDR3 is TGTGCCAGCAGCAAAGACAGCCCTAACTATGGCTACACCTTC.

The V call is TRBV5-1, the J call TRBJ2-5, with unresolved D. Trimming shortened V by 4 bases and J by 1 base, and 8 bases separated the two germline ends. Germline loops: CDR1 SGHRS, CDR2 YFSETQ. The CDR3 spans 13 residues. The CDR3 is CASSDEIQETQYF. Written as DNA, the CDR3 is TGCGCCAGCAGCGACGAAATCCAAGAGACCCAGTACTTC.

The gene calls are TRBV28 and TRBJ1-4; maybe TRBD1 (5 bases). The germline V and J ends were trimmed by 8 bases and 8 bases, with 18 bases remaining between them. Germline V gene sequence: CDR1 MDHEN, CDR2 SYDVKM. The CDR3 totals 14 residues. CDR3 nucleotide sequence: TGTGCCAGCCACGCGACGGGGGAGGTAGAAAAACTGTTTTTT. The encoded protein is CASHATGEVEKLFF.

CDR3 sequence reads: CASSLVRAGGPWETQYF. CDR3 DNA sequence: TGCGCCAGCAGCTTGGTGCGAGCGGGAGGGCCGTGGGAGACCCAGTACTTC. The rearrangement links TRBV5-1 to TRBJ2-5, with 10 bases matching TRBD2. V lost 0 bases and J lost 5; bases outside the gene matches: 10. Germline-derived CDR1 and CDR2 are SGHRS and YFSETQ. CDR3 length: 17 amino acids.

This clone was recorded a few times. The rearrangement links TRBV18 to TRBJ1-1; D is unclear. The CDR3 extends over 15 amino acids. The germline CDR1 and CDR2 sequences are KGHSH and LQKENI. Trimming left V 3 bases short and J 2 bases short, with 13 bases between. CDR3 sequence reads: CASSPGPVVNTEAFF. The CDR3 DNA reads as TGTGCCAGCTCACCGGGTCCGGTTGTCAACACTGAAGCTTTCTTT.

V and J are TRBV19 and TRBJ1-2, with D unresolved. The germline CDR1 and CDR2 sequences are LNHDA and SQIVND (reference sequence). There are 14 residues in the CDR3. V was shortened by 9 bases and J by 4 bases, with 18 bases between the two germline ends. Here the CDR3 reads CASAAQAHIYGYTF. CDR3 nucleotides: TGTGCCAGCGCGGCCCAGGCCCACATCTATGGCTACACCTTC.

This sequence joins TRBV23-1 and TRBJ1-4; TRBD1 agrees at 7 bases. TRBV23-1 falls under the ORF class, with uncertain function. This CDR3 contains 16 residues. V lost 4 bases to trimming and J lost 0 bases; unmatched junction nucleotides: 5. CDR3 DNA sequence: TGCGCCAGCAGTCGGAGACAGGGCCCAACTAATGAAAAACTGTTTTTT. Its protein is CASSRRQGPTNEKLFF.

The chain links TRBV7-2 to TRBJ2-5; possible D gene TRBD1, 6 bases. The CDR3 is 13 residues long. V lost 3 bases to trimming and J lost 5 bases, with 10 bases between them. Germline CDR1 reads SGHTA; CDR2 reads FQGNSA. The CDR3 DNA sequence: TGTGCCAGCAGCTTCTCGAGGGGGGAGACCCAGTACTTC. It codes for CASSFSRGETQYF.

As for this clone: This CDR3 is also generated by other DNA sequences in the sample. The chain uses TRBV11-2 and TRBJ1-1, with D unresolved. V was pared by 3 bases and J by 1 base, with 3 bases between. Per the germline V gene, CDR1 is SGHAT and CDR2 is FQNNGV. This CDR3 spans 12 amino acids. The CDR3 protein is CASSFANTEAFF. The DNA for the CDR3 is TGTGCCAGCAGCTTCGCGAACACTGAAGCTTTCTTT.